A single sample gave rise to the 26 T cell receptor beta chains below, sequenced in a study of T-cell reconstitution after alpha-beta-depleted transplantation in children. TCRbeta library preparation incorporated unique molecular identifiers. TCRdb analysed the PCR reads with MiXCR anew, one entry per CDR3 protein. The repertoire consists of around 100,000 distinct CDR3 sequences, with roughly 7.2% occurring once and the leading ten covering roughly 15%. This specimen consisted of PBMCs, obtained before TCRalphabeta/CD19-depleted stem cell transplant. These receptors were collected from a boy aged 2 to 10 with acute lymphoblastic leukemia, due to receive a stem cell transplant.

The chain combines TRBV20-1 with TRBJ2-7; 7 bases line up with TRBD2. Germline CDR1 and CDR2: DFQATT and SNEGSKA (reference sequence). The CDR3 totals 14 residues. V shed 0 bases, J shed 3 bases, and the junction held 5 bases outside the gene matches. The CDR3 loop reads CSARDPQRDYEQYF. CDR3 coding DNA: TGCAGTGCTAGAGATCCCCAGCGGGACTACGAGCAGTACTTC.

In its sample, this clonotype was seen many times. The V gene is TRBV6-2 or TRBV6-3, the J gene TRBJ2-1; TRBD1 matches at 8 bases. V dropped 6 bases and J dropped 7; count of bases not matched to a gene: 14. The CDR3 sequence is 16 residues long. Germline CDR1 reads MNHEY; CDR2 reads SVGEGT. This chain's CDR3 is CASSLPDREYRNEQFF. CDR3 bases: TGTGCCAGCAGCCTCCCGGACAGGGAGTACAGAAATGAGCAGTTCTTC.

This clonotype was counted many times. The chain couples TRBV7-6 to TRBJ2-3; TRBD2 matches at 10 bases. With V trimmed by 7 bases and J by 5 bases, 9 bases remained unmatched. The CDR3 totals 15 residues. CDR1 and CDR2 (germline): SGHVS, FNYEAQ. In DNA form, the CDR3 reads TGTGCCAGCACCCAGCGGGGGGGCCAGGGAGATACGCAGTATTTT. Translating it yields CASTQRGGQGDTQYF.

There are many counts of this clonotype. The chain employs TRBV25-1 and TRBJ2-7; 7 nucleotides match TRBD1. CDR3 length: 14 residues. V dropped 2 bases and J dropped 0; count of bases not matched to a gene: 1. Germline V CDR1 and CDR2: MGHDK, SYGVNS. CDR3 DNA: TGTGCCAGCAGTGAAACAGGGGTCTCCTACGAGCAGTACTTC. Its translation is CASSETGVSYEQYF.

This clonotype was counted a few times. The rearrangement uses TRBV10-3 and TRBJ2-7; 9 nucleotides match TRBD1. This CDR3 has 13 residues. V dropped 2 bases and J dropped 6; count of bases not matched to a gene: 2. Germline loops: CDR1 ENHRY, CDR2 SYGVKD. In DNA form, the CDR3 reads TGTGCCATCAGTGAGGGACAGGGGACCGAGCAGTACTTC. Translating gives CAISEGQGTEQYF.

The rearrangement joins TRBV6-6 to TRBJ1-2, with TRBD1 identical over 8 bases. The germline CDR1 and CDR2 sequences are MNHNY and SVGAGI (reference sequence). The CDR3 extends over 12 amino acids. J lost 13 bases, V lost 6 bases, and 10 bases had no gene match. CDR3 sequence (DNA): TGTGCCAGCAGCCTGACAGGGGTGGTGACCACCTTC. Its translation: CASSLTGVVTTF.

This clonotype showed up many times. The chain combines TRBV6-2 or TRBV6-3 with TRBJ2-3, with no clear D. Germline V gene lookup returns CDR1 MNHEY and CDR2 SVGEGT. This CDR3 has 12 amino acids. V was clipped by 2 bases and J by 7 bases, with 7 bases between them. CDR3 sequence reads: CASSYGINTQYF. For the CDR3, the DNA is TGTGCCAGCAGTTACGGAATTAATACGCAGTATTTT.

The rearrangement uses TRBV15 and TRBJ1-2; 10 nucleotides agree with TRBD1. This CDR3 spans 16 amino acids. Trimming at V came to 4 bases and at J to 4 bases, leaving 9 bases not matched to a gene. CDR1 is LNHNV and CDR2 is YYDKDF in the germline V gene (reference sequence). The DNA for the CDR3 is TGTGCCACCAGCATGATCCTGACAGGGGGCGTCTATGGCTACACCTTC. Encoded protein: CATSMILTGGVYGYTF.

This clonotype has at least ten counts. V usage is TRBV2 and J usage is TRBJ2-3; tentatively, D is TRBD1 (5 bases). Germline CDR1 reads SNHLY; CDR2 reads FYNNEI. Trimming stripped 2 bases from V and 4 bases from J, with 10 bases between. This CDR3 spans 14 amino acids. CDR3 DNA: TGTGCCAGCAGTGAACAGGGTCTGGCAGATACGCAGTATTTT. As protein: CASSEQGLADTQYF.

This clonotype was observed a few times. This rearrangement joins TRBV20-1 to TRBJ2-1, with D unclear. The CDR3 consists of 17 residues. Trimming left V 3 bases short and J 4 bases short, with 22 bases between. Germline CDR1 is DFQATT and CDR2 is SNEGSKA (reference sequence). The CDR3: CSASFQPPQSYYNEQFF. CDR3 sequence (DNA): TGCAGTGCTAGTTTCCAACCCCCTCAGTCCTATTACAATGAGCAGTTCTTC.

At least ten counts were recorded for this clonotype. The chain uses TRBV20-1 and TRBJ1-5; D is unresolved. Germline V gene data show CDR1 as DFQATT and CDR2 as SNEGSKA (reference sequence). The CDR3 length is 14 residues. V lost 0 bases, J lost 3 bases, and 9 bases lay in between. CDR3 sequence reads: CSARESRHNQPQHF. Written as DNA, the CDR3 is TGCAGTGCTAGAGAATCCAGACACAATCAGCCCCAGCATTTT.

The V and J genes are TRBV12-3 or TRBV12-4 and TRBJ1-3; D ambiguous. V lost 1 base, J lost 4 bases, and 5 bases lay in between. This CDR3 contains 13 residues. CDR3 in amino acids: CASSLVGGNTIYF. CDR3 DNA sequence: TGTGCCAGCAGTTTAGTAGGGGGAAACACCATATATTTT.

This clonotype was recorded at least ten times. The DNA of the CDR3 is TGTGCCAGCAGTTTATCCCCGTTGACTAGCGGGGGGCTTGCCTACGAGCAGTACTTC. This gives the protein CASSLSPLTSGGLAYEQYF. V gene TRBV27 combines with J gene TRBJ2-7, with 13 bases that match TRBD2. This CDR3 is 19 amino acids long. The V segment lost 0 bases and the J segment 2 bases; nucleotides outside the gene matches: 10. Germline values: CDR1 MNHEY, CDR2 SMNVEV (reference sequence).

This clonotype was detected ten times or more. The CDR3 coding sequence is TGTGCCAGCAGCCTGGACAGACTGAACACTGAAGCTTTCTTT. This encodes CASSLDRLNTEAFF. The V call is TRBV6-1, the J call TRBJ1-1, with D tentatively TRBD1 (6 bases). Between the trimmed V and J ends, which lost 6 bases and 0 bases, there was a span of 11 bases. CDR3 size: 14 residues. Germline loops: CDR1 MNHNS, CDR2 SASEGT.

This clonotype showed up just a few times. Mismatch with germline at one junction end may stem from a read error. The chain is built from TRBV5-1 and TRBJ2-3, with 7 bases that match TRBD2. The CDR3 extends over 16 amino acids. Germline CDR1 SGHRS, CDR2 YFSETQ. The CDR3 DNA sequence: TGCGCCATCAGCTTGTACGGCGGGACTACCACAGATACGCAGTATTTT. Protein product: CAISLYGGTTTDTQYF.

This clonotype was seen repeatedly, ten times or more. This chain uses TRBV6-1 with TRBJ2-6; a weak D match, TRBD1 (5 bases). This CDR3 is built from 14 residues. The V end lost 4 bases, the J end lost 6 bases, and 10 bases lay between the germline ends. In germline, CDR1 is MNHNS, CDR2 SASEGT. The CDR3 DNA sequence: TGTGCCAGCAGTGCCACGACAGCGGCCAACGTCCTGACTTTC. Encoded protein: CASSATTAANVLTF.

The chain employs TRBV5-4 and TRBJ2-4; the D is unclear. CDR3 length: 14 amino acids. Germline V gene lookup returns CDR1 SGHNT and CDR2 YYREEE (reference sequence). The V gene lost 1 base and the J gene lost 1 base, with 6 bases spanning the gap. The CDR3 nucleotides read TGTGCCAGCAGCTTGAGTGGGGCCAAAAACATTCAGTACTTC. It encodes CASSLSGAKNIQYF. The whole variable domain, filled in from reference TRBV5-4 and TRBJ2-4, reads ETGVTQSPTHLIKTRGQQVTLRCSSQSGHNTVSWYQQALGQGPQFIFQYYREEENGRGNFPPRFSGLQFPNYSSELNVNALELDDSALYLCASSLSGAKNIQYFGAGTRLSVL.

This clonotype appeared a few times. Because the CDR3's place on the DNA is in doubt, the DNA is left out and the CDR3 is given as listed by TCRdb. The genes are TRBV7-5 and TRBJ1-5. TRBV7-5 is a listed pseudogene. The CDR3 is 18 residues long, ends included. The CDR3 sequence: CISVPEAYDGEANQPQHF.

The chain recombines TRBV5-1 with TRBJ1-5; D might be TRBD1 (5 bases). Germline loops: CDR1 SGHRS, CDR2 YFSETQ. Trimming took off 4 bases at V and 0 bases at J, with 11 bases between the two ends. This CDR3 is built from 15 residues. CDR3 nucleotide sequence: TGCGCCAGCAGCCTGGGGGAGACTAGCAATCAGCCCCAGCATTTT. This translates into CASSLGETSNQPQHF. Supplemented by reference TRBV5-1 and TRBJ1-5, the full variable domain reads KAGVTQTPRYLIKTRGQQVTLSCSPISGHRSVSWYQQTPGQGLQFLFEYFSETQRNKGNFPGRFSGRQFSNSRSEMNVSTLELGDSALYLCASSLGETSNQPQHFGDGTRLSIL.

The rearrangement links TRBV29-1 to TRBJ2-1; 8 nucleotides agree with TRBD1. V was clipped by 6 bases and J by 0 bases; unmatched bases: 4. The CDR3 has 14 residues. The germline gives CDR1 SQVTM, CDR2 ANQGSEA. The CDR3 protein is CSVRDRSSYNEQFF. The DNA for the CDR3 is TGCAGCGTGAGGGACAGGAGCTCCTACAATGAGCAGTTCTTC.

This clonotype was detected ten times or more. This chain joins TRBV6-1 and TRBJ2-3; 9 nucleotides match TRBD1. Losses at the gene ends were 6 bases for V and 5 bases for J; bases not matched to a gene: 6. Germline CDR1 and CDR2: MNHNS and SASEGT. The length of the CDR3 is 14 residues. The CDR3 region has the DNA TGTGCCAGCAGCCCCCGGGACAGGGAAGATACGCAGTATTTT. Translation gives CASSPRDREDTQYF.

This clonotype was detected ten times or more. The genes are TRBV7-8 and TRBJ2-7; D is unresolved. V shed 5 bases and J shed 5 bases, with 7 bases lying between them. This CDR3 is built from 11 residues. CDR1 SGHVS and CDR2 FQNEAQ come from the germline V gene. CDR3 region: CASSPRDEQYF. The DNA for the CDR3 is TGTGCCAGCAGCCCTAGGGACGAGCAGTACTTC.

This clonotype was seen ten or more times. The chain has TRBV3-1 and TRBJ1-1, with TRBD1 identical over 7 bases. Per germline, CDR1 LGHDT and CDR2 YNNKEL (reference sequence). Germline trimming cut 0 bases from V and 1 base from J; bases unmatched to any gene: 5. The CDR3 has 16 amino acids. This chain's CDR3 is CASSQDFRTGNTEAFF. In DNA, the CDR3 is TGTGCCAGCAGCCAAGATTTCAGGACAGGGAACACTGAAGCTTTCTTT.

This clonotype has at least ten counts. The genes are TRBV4-1 and TRBJ1-2; 7 nucleotides match TRBD1. Germline lookup yields CDR1 MGHRA and CDR2 YSYEKL. V was clipped by 3 bases and J by 5 bases; unmatched bases: 9. This CDR3 is built from 15 residues. In nucleotides, the CDR3 is TGCGCCAGCAGCCAGGCTCCCGGGACAGAGTATGGCTACACCTTC. This gives the protein CASSQAPGTEYGYTF.

This clonotype was seen repeatedly, ten times or more. The rearrangement links TRBV29-1 to TRBJ2-6, with D unresolved. The germline gives CDR1 SQVTM, CDR2 ANQGSEA. V was cut by 4 bases and J by 0 bases, with 4 bases left in between. The CDR3 runs 13 residues. CDR3 in amino acids: CSVVNSGANVLTF. For the CDR3, the DNA is TGCAGCGTTGTCAACTCTGGGGCCAACGTCCTGACTTTC. The whole variable domain, remainder taken from reference TRBV29-1 and TRBJ2-6, is SAVISQKPSRDICQRGTSLTIQCQVDSQVTMMFWYRQQPGQSLTLIATANQGSEATYESGFVIDKFPISRPNLTFSTLTVSNMSPEDSSIYLCSVVNSGANVLTFGAGSRLTVL.

The chain couples TRBV5-1 to TRBJ2-6; D assignment may be TRBD1 or TRBD2 (6 bases each). The CDR3 runs to 17 residues. The germline V and J ends were trimmed by 3 bases and 2 bases, with 15 bases remaining between them. Per germline, CDR1 SGHRS and CDR2 YFSETQ. CDR3 sequence: CASSSSPGGAGANVLTF. The CDR3 DNA is TGCGCCAGCAGCTCGTCCCCCGGGGGCGCTGGGGCCAACGTCCTGACTTTC. The variable domain in full, with the rest retrieved from reference TRBV5-1 and TRBJ2-6, is KAGVTQTPRYLIKTRGQQVTLSCSPISGHRSVSWYQQTPGQGLQFLFEYFSETQRNKGNFPGRFSGRQFSNSRSEMNVSTLELGDSALYLCASSSSPGGAGANVLTFGAGSRLTVL.